One and the same sample provided the 18 T cell receptor beta chains below, sequenced in a study of cytomegalovirus exposure and HLA in healthy donors. The PCR ran on 60 Vbeta and 13 Jbeta primers. The assay was immunoSEQ multiplex PCR, and TCRdb's table has in-frame clones only and misses some. The profile shows roughly 200,000 clones, 70% to 80% of them singletons. Sequences were obtained from PBMCs. These receptors came from a woman aged 30 to 39 in good health and CMV-seropositive.

This clone has just one count. The rearrangement joins TRBV9 to TRBJ1-3; D is possibly TRBD1 (5 bases). This CDR3 comprises 15 residues. V lost 3 bases and J lost 0, with 10 bases in between. Germline CDR1 is SGDLS and CDR2 is YYNGEE. In nucleotides, the CDR3 is TGTGCCAGCAGCGCCCCAGGGTTCTCTGGAAACACCATATATTTT. Its translation: CASSAPGFSGNTIYF.

Details on this clone: The same CDR3 arises from other DNA sequences in this sample as well. V gene TRBV5-1 combines with J gene TRBJ1-5, with D possibly TRBD1 on 5 matching bases. Germline V gives CDR1 SGHRS, CDR2 YFSETQ. CDR3 length: 15 residues. Trimming removed 1 base from V and 0 bases from J, with 8 bases in between. CDR3 region: CASSLSGDSNQPQHF. CDR3 nucleotide sequence: TGCGCCAGCAGCTTGTCGGGGGATAGCAATCAGCCCCAGCATTTT.

A few counts support this clone. This sequence joins TRBV6-6 and TRBJ2-5; D is perhaps TRBD2 (7 bases). CDR3 length: 12 residues. Trimming stripped 11 bases from V and 5 bases from J, with 15 bases between. In germline, CDR1 is MNHNY, CDR2 SVGAGI (reference sequence). This chain's CDR3 is CAGGGDRETQYF. The CDR3 DNA is TGTGCCGGCGGGGGCGACCGGGAGACCCAGTACTTC.

The chain couples TRBV7-9 to TRBJ1-1; maybe TRBD1 (6 bases). The CDR3 loop spans 18 amino acids. Germline CDR1 SEHNR, CDR2 FQNEAQ (reference sequence). V lost 6 bases, J lost 0 bases, and 23 bases lay in between. DNA of the CDR3: TGTGCCAGCAGATTACAGGGTAAGCACAGCGGGATGAACACTGAAGCTTTCTTT. This encodes CASRLQGKHSGMNTEAFF.

The V and J genes are TRBV6-5 and TRBJ2-5; 7 bases fit TRBD1. Losses at the gene ends were 2 bases for V and 1 base for J; bases not matched to a gene: 4. CDR1 and CDR2 (germline): MNHEY, SVGAGI. The CDR3 spans 15 residues. This CDR3 reads CASSYTGTAQETQYF. The CDR3 bases are TGTGCCAGCAGTTACACCGGGACAGCCCAAGAGACCCAGTACTTC.

The DNA for the CDR3 is TGTGCCAGCAGCTTAGATGGGCAGATGAACACTGAAGCTTTCTTT. Translating it yields CASSLDGQMNTEAFF. This chain links TRBV11-3 with TRBJ1-1, with unresolved D. Germline CDR1 reads SGHNT; CDR2 reads YENEEA. V was clipped by 0 bases and J by 0 bases, with 8 bases between them. The CDR3 runs to 15 residues.

The V call is TRBV4-3, the J call TRBJ1-1; D is uncertain. Germline lookup yields CDR1 LGHNA and CDR2 YSLEER. The CDR3 has 14 amino acids. V dropped 0 bases and J dropped 5 bases, with 10 bases sitting between them. CDR3 protein: CASSQDPRETEAFF. CDR3 coding DNA: TGCGCCAGCAGCCAAGATCCCCGGGAGACTGAAGCTTTCTTT.

This clone showed up just a few times. The chain joins TRBV7-2 to TRBJ1-5; 10 nucleotides match TRBD1. Trimming at V came to 5 bases and at J to 1 base, leaving 5 bases not matched to a gene. This CDR3 spans 16 amino acids. Germline-derived CDR1 and CDR2 are SGHTA and FQGNSA. CDR3 nucleotides: TGTGCCAGCAGCCTAGGACAGGGGGGGAGCAATCAGCCCCAGCATTTT. Translating gives CASSLGQGGSNQPQHF.

The chain combines TRBV11-2 with TRBJ1-2, with 7 bases aligning to TRBD1. V lost 2 bases and J lost 7; bases outside the gene matches: 10. CDR3 length: 15 residues. CDR1 and CDR2 from the germline V gene are SGHAT and FQNNGV. The CDR3 region is CASSLFDRVRSGYTF. CDR3 DNA sequence: TGTGCCAGCAGCTTATTCGACAGGGTACGAAGTGGCTACACCTTC. Looking up the rest from reference TRBV11-2 and TRBJ1-2 gives the full variable domain: EAGVAQSPRYKIIEKRQSVAFWCNPISGHATLYWYQQILGQGPKLLIQFQNNGVVDDSQLPKDRFSAERLKGVDSTLKIQPAKLEDSAVYLCASSLFDRVRSGYTFGSGTRLTVV.

The chain couples TRBV19 to TRBJ1-2; 7 positions agree with TRBD1. V trimming: 8 bases; J trimming: 4 bases; junction bases outside the gene matches: 7. CDR1 is LNHDA, CDR2 SQIVND, per germline (reference sequence). The CDR3 contains 13 residues. The CDR3 DNA is TGTGCCAGTCGACAGGGTTTAAGCTATGGCTACACCTTC. Its translation: CASRQGLSYGYTF.

The chain combines TRBV4-1 with TRBJ2-3; a possible D gene is TRBD2 (6 bases). This CDR3 has 18 residues. Trimming left V 0 bases short and J 0 bases short, with 16 bases between. From germline, CDR1 is MGHRA and CDR2 YSYEKL. CDR3 residues: CASSQDFWRDRSTDTQYF. The CDR3 nucleotides are TGCGCCAGCAGCCAAGATTTCTGGCGGGATAGAAGCACAGATACGCAGTATTTT.

The chain recombines TRBV7-2 with TRBJ2-3, with TRBD2 matching 8 bases. V lost 3 bases and J lost 6; bases outside the gene matches: 5. Germline CDR1 and CDR2: SGHTA and FQGNSA. The CDR3 length is 14 residues. The CDR3 region is CASSFGTRADTQYF. The DNA for the CDR3 is TGTGCCAGCAGCTTCGGGACTAGAGCCGATACGCAGTATTTT.

The gene calls are TRBV5-5 and TRBJ2-7; 14 bases align to TRBD2. CDR3 length equals 15 residues. Germline lookup yields CDR1 SGHKS and CDR2 YYEKEE (reference sequence). With 4 bases clipped from V and 3 bases from J, the junction kept 3 bases outside the gene matches. The chain's CDR3 is CASSLGLAGVYEQYF. CDR3 coding DNA: TGTGCCAGCAGCCTGGGACTAGCGGGAGTCTACGAGCAGTACTTC.

The chain has TRBV27 and TRBJ1-4; D gene unclear. Germline V gene sequence: CDR1 MNHEY, CDR2 SMNVEV (reference sequence). Trimming cost V 2 bases and J 4 bases, with 11 bases left between them. The CDR3 spans 15 residues. CDR3: CASSLRAGGNEKLFF. The CDR3, as DNA: TGTGCCAGCAGTTTAAGGGCAGGAGGTAATGAAAAACTGTTTTTT.

This clone was seen only a few times. The gene calls are TRBV18 and TRBJ1-1; D is ambiguous. V lost 2 bases and J 3 bases, leaving 4 bases between the germline ends. The CDR3 spans 12 residues. CDR1 and CDR2 (germline): KGHSH, LQKENI. CDR3 sequence (DNA): TGTGCCAGCTCACCAACGGACACTGAAGCTTTCTTT. Protein product: CASSPTDTEAFF.

The rearrangement uses TRBV7-2 and TRBJ2-2, with 7 bases matching TRBD1. The CDR3 runs to 15 residues. The ends lost 4 bases at V and 8 bases at J; junction bases unmatched: 10. Germline V gene sequence: CDR1 SGHTA, CDR2 FQGNSA. CDR3 bases: TGTGCCAGCAGCTACAACCAGGGGGTTACGGGGGAGCTGTTTTTT. It codes for CASSYNQGVTGELFF.

The genes are TRBV5-1 and TRBJ1-6; 8 nucleotides agree with TRBD1. The length of the CDR3 is 15 residues. V was pared by 2 bases and J by 10 bases, with 8 bases of the junction left unmatched. The germline gives CDR1 SGHRS, CDR2 YFSETQ. The CDR3: CASSFGQGVRSPLHF. As DNA, the CDR3 is TGCGCCAGCAGCTTTGGACAGGGTGTACGATCACCCCTCCACTTT.

The CDR3 DNA sequence: TGCAGCGTTGAAGGGTCGACTAGCGGGAGTGTAGATACGCAGTATTTT. It specifies CSVEGSTSGSVDTQYF. V usage is TRBV29-1 and J usage is TRBJ2-3, with TRBD2 identical over 12 bases. This CDR3 has 16 amino acids. The V and J ends lost 1 base and 5 bases, in that order; junction bases with no gene match: 7. The germline V gene encodes CDR1 SQVTM and CDR2 ANQGSEA.